The 21 T cell receptor beta chains given below trace back to one sample, sequenced in a study of T cell repertoires in cytomegalovirus infection. TCRdb re-called the reads with MiXCR, one entry per CDR3 protein. Of 250,000 or so distinct CDR3 sequences in the sample, approximately 15% are singletons; the top ten hold roughly half. The sample taken for sequencing was CD8+ T cells from PBMCs. Receptors were obtained from a human donor in good health (CMV status not recorded). Some clones in this sample may be carry-over from other donors' samples.

J is TRBJ2-7 and V is TRBV6-2 or TRBV6-3; no definite D call. The CDR3 runs 12 residues. The V end lost 6 bases, the J end lost 3 bases, and 9 bases lay between the germline ends. Germline V gene lookup returns CDR1 MNHEY and CDR2 SVGEGT. In DNA form, the CDR3 reads TGTGCCAGCAGATCTGATAACTACGAGCAGTACTTC. Protein: CASRSDNYEQYF.

This clonotype was counted a few times. J is TRBJ2-1 and V is TRBV7-9; 8 bases fit TRBD1. The trim removed 4 bases at V and 0 bases at J, leaving 8 bases unmatched. Germline CDR1 and CDR2: SEHNR and FQNEAQ (reference sequence). This CDR3 is built from 17 residues. The CDR3 is CASSSLRTGSSYNEQFF. In nucleotides, the CDR3 is TGTGCCAGCAGCTCTTTAAGGACAGGGAGCTCCTACAATGAGCAGTTCTTC.

There are a few counts of this clonotype. The V gene is TRBV20-1, the J gene TRBJ2-7; D perhaps matches TRBD1 (6 bases). CDR1 and CDR2 (germline): DFQATT, SNEGSKA (reference sequence). The V end lost 0 bases, the J end lost 1 base, and 10 bases lay between the germline ends. The CDR3 covers 14 residues. In DNA, the CDR3 is TGCAGTGCTAGAGATTGGACAGTTTCCTACGAGCAGTACTTC. Residues: CSARDWTVSYEQYF.

This clonotype was recorded at least ten times. The V gene is TRBV28, the J gene TRBJ1-2; 9 bases line up with TRBD1. Per the germline V gene, CDR1 is MDHEN and CDR2 is SYDVKM. Trimming took 6 bases from V and 4 from J; bases not matched to a gene: 9. The CDR3 loop spans 15 amino acids. The CDR3 DNA reads as TGTGCCAGCAGCCCTTCCGGGACAGGGACCTATGGCTACACCTTC. Encoded protein: CASSPSGTGTYGYTF.

This clonotype occurred many times. The V and J genes are TRBV6-1 and TRBJ1-3, with D possibly matching TRBD1 (6 bases). V was clipped by 4 bases and J by 3 bases, with 13 bases between them. The CDR3 loop spans 15 amino acids. Germline V gives CDR1 MNHNS, CDR2 SASEGT. This CDR3 reads CASSARDIGGNTIYF. CDR3 DNA: TGTGCCAGCAGTGCCCGGGACATAGGTGGAAACACCATATATTTT.

This clonotype was recorded a few times. This chain connects TRBV6-2 or TRBV6-3 to TRBJ1-5; D is possibly TRBD1 (6 bases). V dropped 8 bases and J dropped 3 bases, with 20 bases sitting between them. The CDR3 runs to 16 residues. CDR1 MNHEY and CDR2 SVGEGT come from the germline V gene. For the CDR3, the DNA is TGTGCCAGCCTAGGGGGACACGAGGGTCCCAATCAGCCCCAGCATTTT. Translating it yields CASLGGHEGPNQPQHF.

This clonotype was detected only a few times. The rearrangement uses TRBV19 and TRBJ2-2; D might be TRBD2 (5 bases). The V end was cut by 3 bases, the J end by 5 bases, with 16 bases between. The CDR3 contains 16 residues. Germline V CDR1 and CDR2: LNHDA, SQIVND (reference sequence). In DNA, the CDR3 is TGTGCCAGTAGTATTAATGGTCATCGAGGGACCGGGGAGCTGTTTTTT. Translation: CASSINGHRGTGELFF. Full variable domain (rest looked up from reference TRBV19 and TRBJ2-2): DGGITQSPKYLFRKEGQNVTLSCEQNLNHDAMYWYRQDPGQGLRLIYYSQIVNDFQKGDIAEGYSVSREKKESFPLTVTSAQKNPTAFYLCASSINGHRGTGELFFGEGSRLTVL.

This clonotype appeared a few times. The V and J genes are TRBV5-1 and TRBJ2-1; 14 bases are shared with TRBD2. Germline V gives CDR1 SGHRS, CDR2 YFSETQ. The CDR3 has 16 residues. V lost 4 bases, J lost 2 bases, and 2 bases stayed unmatched. The CDR3 loop is CASSKGLAGAYNEQFF. The CDR3 coding sequence is TGCGCCAGCAGCAAGGGACTAGCGGGGGCCTACAATGAGCAGTTCTTC. The full variable domain, with the rest looked up from reference TRBV5-1 and TRBJ2-1, is KAGVTQTPRYLIKTRGQQVTLSCSPISGHRSVSWYQQTPGQGLQFLFEYFSETQRNKGNFPGRFSGRQFSNSRSEMNVSTLELGDSALYLCASSKGLAGAYNEQFFGPGTRLTVL.

The chain recombines TRBV12-3 or TRBV12-4 with TRBJ1-1; D is undetermined. The V and J ends lost 0 bases and 8 bases respectively, with 10 bases between them. The CDR3 loop spans 13 amino acids. The CDR3 reads CASSLARQVEAFF. CDR3 nucleotide sequence: TGTGCCAGCAGTTTAGCTAGGCAGGTCGAAGCTTTCTTT.

Ten or more counts support this clonotype. Relative to the germline gene, one junction end is altered; a read error may explain this. V gene TRBV7-3 combines with J gene TRBJ2-3, with TRBD1 identical over 8 bases. This CDR3 is 15 amino acids long. Germline V gene lookup returns CDR1 SGHTA and CDR2 FQGTGA. CDR3 sequence (DNA): TGTGCCAGCAGCCTAACAGGGGGTCGCACAGATACGCAGTATTTT. Translated: CASSLTGGRTDTQYF.

This clonotype was observed a handful of times. The chain combines TRBV27 with TRBJ1-2; 8 nucleotides align to TRBD1. Trimming at V came to 2 bases and at J to 4 bases, leaving 3 bases not matched to a gene. The CDR3 consists of 14 residues. Per the germline V gene, CDR1 is MNHEY and CDR2 is SMNVEV (reference sequence). The CDR3 DNA reads as TGTGCCAGCAGTTTAGTAGACAGGGGCTATGGCTACACCTTC. This encodes CASSLVDRGYGYTF.

The chain couples TRBV9 to TRBJ2-1, with D perhaps TRBD2 (5 bases). Germline V gene data show CDR1 as SGDLS and CDR2 as YYNGEE. The V end was cut by 4 bases, the J end by 1 base, with 18 bases between. The CDR3 totals 17 residues. The chain's CDR3 is CASSPRLGEPSYNEQFF. The CDR3, as DNA: TGTGCCAGCAGCCCAAGACTCGGGGAACCTTCCTACAATGAGCAGTTCTTC.

The rearrangement links TRBV24-1 to TRBJ1-1; D is ambiguous. The CDR3 is 12 amino acids. V lost 3 bases, J lost 4 bases, and 5 bases lay in between. Germline CDR1 is KGHDR and CDR2 is SFDVKD. CDR3 amino acids: CATSDAGTEAFF. In DNA, the CDR3 is TGTGCCACCAGTGATGCGGGCACTGAAGCTTTCTTT.

As DNA, the CDR3 is TGCAGTGCTAAAGGTCGTGCGGCTCGCCCGGGCGGGGAGCTGTTTTTT. Translation: CSAKGRAARPGGELFF. The gene calls are TRBV20-1 and TRBJ2-2, with D unresolved. Germline CDR1 and CDR2: DFQATT and SNEGSKA (reference sequence). Trimming pared 4 bases from V and 7 bases from J, leaving 22 bases between. The CDR3 has 16 residues.

The V gene is TRBV7-9, the J gene TRBJ1-5; 8 positions match TRBD1. V gave up 5 bases and J gave up 4 bases; unmatched junction bases: 13. The CDR3 has 17 residues. Germline V gives CDR1 SEHNR, CDR2 FQNEAQ (reference sequence). The DNA of the CDR3 is TGTGCCAGCAGCGGAGGGCCCTCAGGGGGCGGAAATCAGCCCCAGCATTTT. It codes for CASSGGPSGGGNQPQHF. Looking up the rest from reference TRBV7-9 and TRBJ1-5 gives the full variable domain: DTGVSQNPRHKITKRGQNVTFRCDPISEHNRLYWYRQTLGQGPEFLTYFQNEAQLEKSRLLSDRFSAERPKGSFSTLEIQRTEQGDSAMYLCASSGGPSGGGNQPQHFGDGTRLSIL.

This chain links TRBV2 with TRBJ2-7; D is ambiguous. The CDR3 is 13 residues long. Per germline, CDR1 SNHLY and CDR2 FYNNEI. Trimming cost V 11 bases and J 3 bases, with 17 bases left between them. The CDR3 here is CAWSAPADYEQYF. CDR3 nucleotide sequence: TGTGCCTGGAGCGCGCCGGCAGACTACGAGCAGTACTTC.

This chain links TRBV2 with TRBJ1-2; D not certain. Between the trimmed V and J ends, which lost 3 bases and 4 bases, there was a span of 15 bases. The CDR3 is 15 amino acids. Germline CDR1 and CDR2: SNHLY and FYNNEI. In DNA form, the CDR3 reads TGTGCCAGCAGTGAGGGCCAGGCGCTATCCTATGGCTACACCTTC. It specifies CASSEGQALSYGYTF.

This clonotype was seen ten or more times. V is TRBV7-2 and J is TRBJ1-2; 9 nucleotides match TRBD1. Looked up from germline, CDR1 is SGHTA and CDR2 is FQGNSA. With V trimmed by 5 bases and J by 4 bases, 14 bases remained unmatched. The CDR3 runs 17 residues. CDR3 protein: CASSPSIIQGASYGYTF. The CDR3 coding sequence is TGTGCCAGCAGCCCCTCGATTATACAGGGGGCCAGCTATGGCTACACCTTC. The full variable domain, completed using reference TRBV7-2 and TRBJ1-2, is GAGVSQSPSNKVTEKGKDVELRCDPISGHTALYWYRQSLGQGLEFLIYFQGNSAPDKSGLPSDRFSAERTGGSVSTLTIQRTQQEDSAVYLCASSPSIIQGASYGYTFGSGTRLTVV.

V is TRBV20-1 and J is TRBJ2-1, with 9 positions matching TRBD1. The CDR3 consists of 15 residues. Germline CDR1 DFQATT, CDR2 SNEGSKA (reference sequence). V trimming: 5 bases; J trimming: 3 bases; junction bases outside the gene matches: 8. CDR3 protein: CSAATGGYSYNEQFF. As DNA, the CDR3 is TGCAGTGCTGCCACAGGGGGCTATAGCTACAATGAGCAGTTCTTC.

As regards this clonotype: A much bigger clone sits one base away, suggesting this may be a read error. The chain links TRBV7-6 to TRBJ2-3; 11 nucleotides agree with TRBD2. The germline V gene has CDR1 SGHVS and CDR2 FNYEAQ. There are 16 residues in the CDR3. For the CDR3, the DNA is TGTACCAGCAGGCCGGGACTAGCGGAGGACCCAGATACGCAGTATTTT. Translated, it gives CTSRPGLAEDPDTQYF.

J is TRBJ2-7 and V is TRBV28; 8 positions match TRBD1. Germline V gives CDR1 MDHEN, CDR2 SYDVKM. The CDR3 is 12 residues long. The CDR3 reads CGTGQLSYEQYF. The CDR3 DNA follows: TGTGGGACAGGGCAATTATCCTACGAGCAGTACTTC.